This TCR beta chain was captured in a study of cytomegalovirus exposure and HLA in healthy donors. Whole-study context: Samples from HLA-typed donors yielded about 85 million unique TCRs in an early data release.

The primer mix had 60 Vbeta and 13 Jbeta primers. In the original processing: About 11 million of 70 million to 80 million unique TCR beta chains were shared, per a later count. Generated by immunoSEQ multiplex PCR, the TCRdb table keeps only in-frame clones and is missing some. The V and J calls and clone size are taken from that table; D and trimming were inferred from the DNA. The table lists tens of thousands of clones, with roughly 15% in the top ten. Study-wide findings and caveats: Many donors shared some public TCRs, even though most TCR sequences were rare. Earlier analysis yielded a pattern in which most TCR beta V segments were productive about 90% or about 30% of the time.

The CDR3 sequence is 11 residues long. Germline V gene lookup returns CDR1 KGHSH and CDR2 LQKENI. Trimming left V 3 bases short and J 4 bases short, with 3 bases between. About this clone itself: As yet, its antigen is unknown.

This chain links TRBV18 with TRBJ1-1; D is unclear. This receptor was identified in a man aged 45 to 65 in good health and CMV-seropositive. What was sequenced was PBMCs. CDR3 protein: CASSPSTEAFF. CDR3 DNA sequence: TGTGCCAGCTCACCCAGCACTGAAGCTTTCTTT. Combining the CDR3 with reference TRBV18 and TRBJ1-1 gives the whole variable domain NAGVMQNPRHLVRRRGQEARLRCSPMKGHSHVYWYRQLPEEGLKFMVYLQKENIIDESGMPKERFSAEFPKEGPSILRIQQVVRGDSAAYFCASSPSTEAFFGQGTRLTVV.